This is a list of T cell receptor beta chains from one sample in a study of blood T cells in healthy people across ages. TCRdb reprocessed the 5' RACE reads via MiXCR and lists one record per CDR3 protein. The table lists 650,000 to 800,000 distinct CDR3 sequences, about 42% of them singletons, with roughly 19% in the top ten. The sample taken for sequencing was blood. The source of these receptors is a man aged 60 to 75 in good health. The CDR3 runs from the conserved cysteine through the conserved F or W. D genes are given only for firm matches. Size is omitted from some rows. Given values are once, few, many or a class for expanded clones.

TGCGCCAGCAGCCAAGAAAGTCGAAGTCTTTCCACAGATACGCAGTATTTT	CASSQESRSLSTDTQYF	NA	TRBV4-1	NA	TRBJ2-3
TGTGCCGGCAGACAAAACAGGAGAAGCACAGATACGCAGTATTTT	CAGRQNRRSTDTQYF	NA	TRBV2	NA	TRBJ2-3
TGCGCCAGCAGCTTGGAGACAGGCCTTGGCTACACCTTC	CASSLETGLGYTF	NA	TRBV5-1	NA	TRBJ1-2
TGTGCCTGGAGTGCGGGACTCTCTTACGAGTATTTT	CAWSAGLSYEYF	NA	TRBV30	NA	TRBJ2-3
TGCAGTGCAACTACTCGTGGGAGCGGGTCAGAGACCCAGTACTTC	CSATTRGSGSETQYF	NA	TRBV20-1	few	TRBJ2-5
TGCGCCAGCAGCTTGGATGGGGCGACCTCCTACAATGAGCAGTTCTTC	CASSLDGATSYNEQFF	NA	TRBV5-1	NA	TRBJ2-1
TGCAGTGCTAGAACATCTGAGGGACGTACCAGCTATAATTCACCCCTCCACTTT	CSARTSEGRTSYNSPLHF	NA	TRBV20-1	once	TRBJ1-6
TGTGCCAGCAGCCAAGACGGGACAGTTAGACCCTACGAGCAGTACTTC	CASSQDGTVRPYEQYF	TRBD1	TRBV14	few	TRBJ2-7
TGCGCCAGCAGCTCCAGACCTGGACAGGTACAAGAGACCCAGTACTTC	CASSSRPGQVQETQYF	TRBD1	TRBV5-1	NA	TRBJ2-5
TGCAGCGAGGAACCGGGGGACGCCTCCTACAATGAGCAGTTCTTC	CSEEPGDASYNEQFF	NA	TRBV29-1	NA	TRBJ2-1
TGTGCCATCAGTGAGTCGACGGGGGGTATCACCGGGGAGCTGTTTTTT	CAISESTGGITGELFF	TRBD2	TRBV10-3	NA	TRBJ2-2
TGTGCCAGCAGCTTAGAGAAGGGTGCCTGGTACAATGAGCAGTACTTC	CASSLEKGAWYNEQYF	NA	TRBV7-9	NA	TRBJ2-5
TGCAGTGCTAGAAAGCGGGGGGGCACTGAGCAGTTCTTC	CSARKRGGTEQFF	TRBD2	TRBV20-1	NA	TRBJ2-1
TGTGCCAGCAGTTCAAACACCGGGGGGGCCTACGAGCAGTACTTC	CASSSNTGGAYEQYF	TRBD2	TRBV6-2/TRBV6-3	NA	TRBJ2-7
TGCAGTGCTGGAGCTGTGGGCAGGGAGAAAAAACAGTTCTTC	CSAGAVGREKKQFF	NA	TRBV20-1	NA	TRBJ2-1
TGTGCCAGTTCTGCCTCGCAGGGCATACACTCTGGGGCTGAAGCTTTCTTT	CASSASQGIHSGAEAFF	NA	TRBV9	once	TRBJ1-1
TGTGCCACCAGCAGAGTGTTAGGCGGGGGGCCCTACAATGAGCAGTTCTTC	CATSRVLGGGPYNEQFF	TRBD2	TRBV15	NA	TRBJ2-1
TGCAGTGCTCCTCTCCAGTCGGCGGGCCGGGAGCAGTTCTTC	CSAPLQSAGREQFF	NA	TRBV20-1	NA	TRBJ2-1
TGTGCCAGCAGTCTAGACACAACCGAGCAGTACTTC	CASSLDTTEQYF	NA	TRBV5-4	NA	TRBJ2-7
TGTGCCAGCAGCGTAGAGTGGGGCAAAGAGACCCAGTACTTC	CASSVEWGKETQYF	NA	TRBV7-9	once	TRBJ2-5
TGTGCCAGCAGCCATGACAGCAACTATGGCTACACCTTC	CASSHDSNYGYTF	NA	TRBV3-1	few	TRBJ1-2
TGCAGTGCCCCACCCGGCGGCGCCACCTACGAGCAGTACTTC	CSAPPGGATYEQYF	NA	TRBV20-1	NA	TRBJ2-7
TGTGCCAGCAGCCACCCAGGGGACCTCGACACCGGGGAGCTGTTTTTT	CASSHPGDLDTGELFF	NA	TRBV7-8	NA	TRBJ2-2
TGCGCCAGCAGCTCCGCCGCAGCGGCCGCGAACACCGGGGAGCTGTTTTTT	CASSSAAAAANTGELFF	NA	TRBV5-1	few	TRBJ2-2
TGCGCCAGCAGCCAACCCGCGATTGGGTCGGGAAGCTATGGCTACACCTTC	CASSQPAIGSGSYGYTF	NA	TRBV4-1	few	TRBJ1-2
TGTGCCAGCAGCCAAGTGTGGACAGGGCCCTCTGGGGCCAACGTCCTGACTTTC	CASSQVWTGPSGANVLTF	TRBD1	TRBV3-1	NA	TRBJ2-6
TGTGCCAGCAGTGAGCAGGGCAATCAGCCCCAGCATTTT	CASSEQGNQPQHF	NA	TRBV25-1	NA	TRBJ1-5
TGTGCCAGCAGCTTCTCCGGCGGGTTCTCCTACAATGAGCAGTTCTTC	CASSFSGGFSYNEQFF	NA	TRBV7-9	NA	TRBJ2-1
TGTGCCAGCATCCTATGGGGATGGGACTATGGCTACACCTTC	CASILWGWDYGYTF	NA	TRBV6-1	NA	TRBJ1-2
TGTGCCAGCAGCGCGGGGACAGGGTTAGACGAGACCCAGTACTTC	CASSAGTGLDETQYF	TRBD1	TRBV9	few	TRBJ2-5
TGCAGTGCCAGACCCCCGGGGACCGCCAACAATGAGCAGTACTTC	CSARPPGTANNEQYF	NA	TRBV20-1	once	TRBJ2-5
TGCAGTGCTAGTGTCTCAAAGGAGCAGTTCTTC	CSASVSKEQFF	NA	TRBV20-1	NA	TRBJ2-1
TGCAGCGTTAAGACAGGGTCCAATGAGCAGTTCTTC	CSVKTGSNEQFF	TRBD1	TRBV29-1	many	TRBJ2-1
TGTGCCAGCAGCCGAAGCTACAGACTAGCGCTAGAGACCCAGTACTTC	CASSRSYRLALETQYF	TRBD2	TRBV7-2	once	TRBJ2-5
TGTGCCATCAGTGTGGCAGGGAGTGGGGGAGAGACCCAGTACTTC	CAISVAGSGGETQYF	NA	TRBV10-3	NA	TRBJ2-5
TGTGCCAGCAGTTTAGGGCGGGGGGGCTCCAATGAGCAGTACTTC	CASSLGRGGSNEQYF	TRBD2	TRBV28	once	TRBJ2-5
TGTGCCAGCAGCTTAGTTCCGACCGGGAGGTCCTACGAGCAGTACTTC	CASSLVPTGRSYEQYF	TRBD2	TRBV11-2	NA	TRBJ2-7
TGTGCCAGCGGCCTCAGGGGGAGTTTCGAAAAACTGTTTTTT	CASGLRGSFEKLFF	TRBD1	TRBV6-5	once	TRBJ1-4
TGTGCCAGCAGTTTAAGGATGAGGACCTCGATCGGGCAAGAGACCCAGTACTTC	CASSLRMRTSIGQETQYF	NA	TRBV12-3/TRBV12-4	few	TRBJ2-5
TGTGCCAGCAGTGAAGCGAAAACTACAACTAATGAAAAACTGTTTTTT	CASSEAKTTTNEKLFF	NA	TRBV6-1	few	TRBJ1-4
TGTGCCAGCAGCTTAGGTCCGACGGAGCGTAATCAGCCCCAGCATTTT	CASSLGPTERNQPQHF	NA	TRBV7-9	NA	TRBJ1-5
TGTGCCTGGAGTAGAAAACAGGTGAACACTGAAGCTTTCTTT	CAWSRKQVNTEAFF	NA	TRBV30	once	TRBJ1-1
TGTGCCATCGGTGAGCGGGAGGGCGGTCAGCCCCAGCATTTT	CAIGEREGGQPQHF	NA	TRBV10-3	few	TRBJ1-5
TGCAGTGCTGGTAGGGGGTCGGACACTGAAGCTTTCTTT	CSAGRGSDTEAFF	NA	TRBV20-1	NA	TRBJ1-1
TGTGCCAGCAGCCAAATATATAGCGGGCAAGCGAACGAGCAGTACTTC	CASSQIYSGQANEQYF	TRBD2	TRBV3-1	NA	TRBJ2-7
TGTGCCAGCAGTTTTCAGGGGGCAGGATATGGCTACACCTTC	CASSFQGAGYGYTF	TRBD1	TRBV27	NA	TRBJ1-2
TGTGCCAGCAGCGTATCTCAGGGACTAGAGACCCAGTACTTC	CASSVSQGLETQYF	NA	TRBV7-2	NA	TRBJ2-5
TGTGCCAGCAGTAGGACTAGGCCAGATACGCAGTATTTT	CASSRTRPDTQYF	TRBD2	TRBV12-3/TRBV12-4	NA	TRBJ2-3
TGCGCCAGCAGATCCACGGAGTACAATGAGCAGTTCTTC	CASRSTEYNEQFF	NA	TRBV5-1	NA	TRBJ2-1
TGCGCCAGCAGCCAAGGACGTACAACTACCGACGAGCAGTACTTC	CASSQGRTTTDEQYF	NA	TRBV4-1	NA	TRBJ2-7
TGCGGCGTTGCCCCGGGACTAGCGGGGCGCAATGAGCAGTTCTTC	CGVAPGLAGRNEQFF	TRBD2	TRBV29-1	NA	TRBJ2-1
TGTGCCAGCAGCTTAGCGGCGCAGAGGACGGTGAACACTGAAGCTTTCTTT	CASSLAAQRTVNTEAFF	NA	TRBV7-8	once	TRBJ1-1
TGTGCCAGCAGTTGGGTGACTAGCCCCAAAAATGAGCAGTTCTTC	CASSWVTSPKNEQFF	TRBD2	TRBV27	NA	TRBJ2-1